The sequence of this TCR beta chain was determined in a study of cytomegalovirus exposure and HLA in healthy donors. Findings and caveats of the study: High specificity and sensitivity for cytomegalovirus status were reported for the classifier. Most sequenced TCRs were rare (though some public TCRs occurred in many donors). Altogether, around 160 TCR beta chains were recorded as cytomegalovirus-associated. Within an earlier analysis, most TCR beta V segments proved productive either about 90% or about 30% of the time.

Per the germline V gene, CDR1 is LNHDA and CDR2 is SQIVND (reference sequence). V lost 6 bases and J lost 0; bases outside the gene matches: 10. CDR3 length equals 17 residues. This PCR relied on a set of 60 Vbeta primers and 13 Jbeta primers. Assay: immunoSEQ multiplex PCR; the TCRdb copy retains only in-frame clones and omits some. Altogether about 220,000 clones are present, 76% being singletons, with the ten largest covering 0.6% to 0.7%. Comment on this clone: The target antigen is unknown.

The chain has TRBV19 and TRBJ2-4; 8 nucleotides line up with TRBD2. The receptor's source is a man between 18 and 35 years old in good health and CMV-seronegative. The sample comprised PBMCs. This CDR3 reads CASSHTGTRVAKNIQYF. CDR3 nucleotide sequence: TGTGCCAGTAGCCATACCGGGACTAGAGTAGCCAAAAACATTCAGTACTTC.